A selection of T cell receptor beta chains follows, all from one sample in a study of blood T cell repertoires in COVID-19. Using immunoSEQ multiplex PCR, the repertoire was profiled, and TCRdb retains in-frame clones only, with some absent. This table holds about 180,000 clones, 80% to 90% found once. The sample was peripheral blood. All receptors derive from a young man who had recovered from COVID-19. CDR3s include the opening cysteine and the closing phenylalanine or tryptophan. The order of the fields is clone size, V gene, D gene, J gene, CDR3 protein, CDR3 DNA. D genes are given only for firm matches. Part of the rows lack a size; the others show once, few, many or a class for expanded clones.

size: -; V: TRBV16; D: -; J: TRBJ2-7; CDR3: CAPPRGILYEQYF; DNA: TGTGCACCACCGCGAGGGATACTCTACGAGCAGTACTTC
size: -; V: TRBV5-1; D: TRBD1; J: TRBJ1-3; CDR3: CASSPPTGATGNTIYF; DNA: TGCGCCAGCAGCCCCCCGACAGGGGCCACCGGAAACACCATATATTTT
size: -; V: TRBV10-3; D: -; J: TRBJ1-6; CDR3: CATGEQGHSPLHF; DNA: TGTGCCACCGGGGAGCAAGGGCATTCACCCCTCCACTTT
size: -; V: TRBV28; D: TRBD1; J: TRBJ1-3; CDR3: CASSLGGQGAGGNTIYF; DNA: TGTGCCAGCAGCCTTGGGGGACAGGGGGCCGGTGGAAACACCATATATTTT
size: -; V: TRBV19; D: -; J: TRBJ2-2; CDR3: CASSIQGILSGELFF; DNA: TGTGCCAGTAGTATCCAGGGAATTTTGTCCGGGGAGCTGTTTTTT
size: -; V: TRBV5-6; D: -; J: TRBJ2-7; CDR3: CASSRVGATWGYEQYF; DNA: TGTGCCAGCAGTCGAGTGGGGGCCACCTGGGGATACGAGCAGTACTTC
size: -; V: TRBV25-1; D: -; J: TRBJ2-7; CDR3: CASSEWGRGSSYEQYF; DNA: TGTGCCAGCAGTGAATGGGGGCGGGGGAGCTCCTACGAGCAGTACTTC
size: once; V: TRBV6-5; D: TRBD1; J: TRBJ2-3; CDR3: CETGGGSGNTQYF; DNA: TGTGAAACAGGGGGCGGGAGCGGGAATACGCAGTATTTT
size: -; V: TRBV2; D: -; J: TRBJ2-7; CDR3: CASSAGFYEQYF; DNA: TGTGCCAGCAGCGCGGGCTTTTACGAGCAGTACTTC
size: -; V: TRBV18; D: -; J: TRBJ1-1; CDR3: CASSPQGHTEAFF; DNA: TGTGCCAGCTCACCCCAGGGCCACACTGAAGCTTTCTTT
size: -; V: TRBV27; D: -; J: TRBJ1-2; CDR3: CASSSGWGYTF; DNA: TGTGCCAGCAGTTCGGGTTGGGGCTACACCTTC
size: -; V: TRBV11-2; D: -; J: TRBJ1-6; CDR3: CASRPQGAGGNSPLHF; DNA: TGTGCCAGCAGACCTCAAGGGGCGGGAGGTAATTCACCCCTCCACTTT
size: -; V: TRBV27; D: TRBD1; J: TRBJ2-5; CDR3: CASSLSGLSRGRQETQYF; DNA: TGTGCCAGCAGTTTATCAGGTCTATCCAGGGGGCGACAAGAGACCCAGTACTTC
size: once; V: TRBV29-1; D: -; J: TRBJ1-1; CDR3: CSARVGGNTEAFF; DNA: TGCAGCGCTCGGGTTGGGGGCAACACTGAAGCTTTCTTT
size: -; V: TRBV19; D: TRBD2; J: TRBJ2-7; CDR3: CASSIRTSGPYEQYF; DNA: TGTGCCAGTAGTATTCGGACTAGCGGACCCTACGAGCAGTACTTC
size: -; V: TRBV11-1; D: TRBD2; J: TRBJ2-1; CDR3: CASSLGLAGPQEQFF; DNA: TGTGCCAGCAGCTTAGGACTAGCGGGGCCTCAGGAGCAGTTCTTC
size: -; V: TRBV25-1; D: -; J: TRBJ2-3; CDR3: CASSLRDGTDTQYF; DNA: TGTGCCAGTTCTTTGCGGGATGGTACAGATACGCAGTATTTT
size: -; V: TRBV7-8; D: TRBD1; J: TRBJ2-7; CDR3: CASSYRTGGANYEQYF; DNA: TGTGCCAGCAGCTACCGGACAGGGGGCGCAAACTACGAGCAGTACTTC
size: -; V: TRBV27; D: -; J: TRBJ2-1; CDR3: CASRFRSDEQFF; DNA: TGTGCCAGCCGGTTTCGATCCGATGAGCAGTTCTTC
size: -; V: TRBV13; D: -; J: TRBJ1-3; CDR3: CASSLLRGDTIYF; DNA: TGTGCCAGCAGCCTCCTGCGGGGGGACACCATATATTTT
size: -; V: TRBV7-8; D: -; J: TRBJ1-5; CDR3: CASSFGTTDQPQHF; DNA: TGTGCCAGCAGCTTTGGGACAACTGATCAGCCCCAGCATTTT
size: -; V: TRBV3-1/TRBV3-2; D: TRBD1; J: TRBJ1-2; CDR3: CASSPGQRYGYTF; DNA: TGTGCCAGCAGCCCGGGACAGAGATATGGCTACACCTTC
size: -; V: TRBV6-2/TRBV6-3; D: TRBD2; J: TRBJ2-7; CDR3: CASSYSFGLVSSSYEQYF; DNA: TGTGCCAGCAGTTACTCATTCGGACTAGTATCGAGCTCCTACGAGCAGTACTTC
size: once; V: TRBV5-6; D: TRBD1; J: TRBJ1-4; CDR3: CASSSGVRGKEKLFF; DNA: TGTGCCAGCAGCTCCGGTGTCAGGGGGAAGGAAAAACTGTTTTTT
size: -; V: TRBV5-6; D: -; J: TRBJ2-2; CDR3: CASRTRTGELFF; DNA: TGTGCCAGCAGGACAAGAACCGGGGAGCTGTTTTTT
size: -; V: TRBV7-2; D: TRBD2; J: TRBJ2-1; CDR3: CASGTKRLAALF; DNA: TGTGCCAGCGGTACCAAAAGACTAGCGGCCCTCTTC
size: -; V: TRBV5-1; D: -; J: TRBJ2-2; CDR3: CASSLGGEPGELFF; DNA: TGCGCCAGCAGCTTGGGCGGAGAACCCGGGGAGCTGTTTTTT
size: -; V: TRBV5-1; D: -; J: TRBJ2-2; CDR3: CASSLARGETGELFF; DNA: TGCGCCAGCAGCTTGGCCAGGGGGGAGACCGGGGAGCTGTTTTTT
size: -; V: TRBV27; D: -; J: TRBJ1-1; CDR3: CASSLSGVNTEAFF; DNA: TGTGCCAGCAGTTTGTCTGGAGTAAACACTGAAGCTTTCTTT
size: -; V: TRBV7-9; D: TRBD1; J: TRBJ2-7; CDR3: CASSPGTGLYEQYF; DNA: TGTGCCAGCAGCCCCGGGACAGGTCTCTACGAGCAGTACTTC
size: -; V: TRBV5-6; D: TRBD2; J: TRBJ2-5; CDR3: CASSLVGSGRVGETQYF; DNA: TGTGCCAGCAGCTTGGTTGGTAGCGGGAGGGTCGGTGAGACCCAGTACTTC
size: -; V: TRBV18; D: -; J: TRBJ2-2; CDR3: CASSPPSTNTGELFF; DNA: TGTGCCAGCTCACCACCGAGCACGAACACCGGGGAGCTGTTTTTT
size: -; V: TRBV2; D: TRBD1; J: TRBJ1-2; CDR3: CASREGQSYGYTF; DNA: TGTGCCAGCAGGGAGGGACAGAGTTATGGCTACACCTTC
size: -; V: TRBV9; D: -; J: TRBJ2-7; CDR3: CASSVGAGSWEQYF; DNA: TGTGCCAGCAGCGTAGGCGCCGGGTCGTGGGAGCAGTACTTC
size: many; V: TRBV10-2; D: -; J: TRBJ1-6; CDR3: CASSGDQGSPLHF; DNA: TGCGCCAGCAGCGGAGACCAGGGCTCACCCCTCCACTTT
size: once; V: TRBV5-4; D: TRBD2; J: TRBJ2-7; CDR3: CASSARLAAYEMQYF; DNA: TGTGCCAGCAGCGCGCGACTAGCGGCCTACGAGATGCAGTACTTC
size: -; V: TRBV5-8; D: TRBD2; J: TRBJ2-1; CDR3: CASSPQPGLAGNEQFF; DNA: TGTGCCAGCTCACCTCAACCGGGACTAGCGGGCAATGAGCAGTTCTTC
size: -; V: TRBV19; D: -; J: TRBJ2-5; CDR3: CASRGTGSETQYF; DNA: TGTGCCAGTAGAGGGACTGGGAGCGAGACCCAGTACTTC
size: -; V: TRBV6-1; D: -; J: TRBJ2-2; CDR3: CASSEQGGSNTGELFF; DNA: TGTGCCAGCAGTGAACAAGGGGGTTCCAACACCGGGGAGCTGTTTTTT
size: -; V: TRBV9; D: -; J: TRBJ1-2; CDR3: CASSVAGTHLYGYTF; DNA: TGTGCCAGCAGCGTAGCGGGGACACATCTCTATGGCTACACCTTC
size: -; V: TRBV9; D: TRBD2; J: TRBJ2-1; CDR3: CASSVGVAGAVNEQFF; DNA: TGTGCCAGCAGCGTAGGAGTAGCGGGAGCGGTCAATGAGCAGTTCTTC
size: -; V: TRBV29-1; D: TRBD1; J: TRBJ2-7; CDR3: CSGGQGRSYEQYF; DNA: TGCAGTGGAGGACAGGGGAGGTCCTACGAGCAGTACTTC
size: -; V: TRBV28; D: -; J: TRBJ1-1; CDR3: CASSPTREGPEAFF; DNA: TGTGCCAGCAGTCCAACCCGGGAGGGCCCTGAAGCTTTCTTT
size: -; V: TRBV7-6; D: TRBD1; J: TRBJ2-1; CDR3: CASSSDRGKNYNEQFF; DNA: TGTGCCAGCAGCTCGGACAGGGGGAAAAATTACAATGAGCAGTTCTTC
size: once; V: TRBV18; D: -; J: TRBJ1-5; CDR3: CASSPATGGLVGNQPQHF; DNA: TGTGCCAGCTCACCAGCAACCGGGGGGCTTGTTGGGAATCAGCCCCAGCATTTT
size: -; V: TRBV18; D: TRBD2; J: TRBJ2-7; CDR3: CASSPPGLAGYEQYF; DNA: TGTGCCAGCTCACCGCCGGGACTAGCGGGCTACGAGCAGTACTTC
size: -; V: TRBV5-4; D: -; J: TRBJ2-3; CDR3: CARRDSPSSDTQYF; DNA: TGTGCCAGGAGGGACTCCCCCTCTTCGGATACGCAGTATTTT
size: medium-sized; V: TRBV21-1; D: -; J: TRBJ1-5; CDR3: CASSKEPTASTYSNQPQHF; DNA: TGTGCCAGCAGCAAAGAACCGACAGCAAGTACCTATAGCAATCAGCCCCAGCATTTT
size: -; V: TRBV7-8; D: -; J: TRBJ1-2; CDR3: CASSPGGVSDGYTF; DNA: TGTGCCAGCAGCCCCGGCGGGGTTTCGGATGGCTACACCTTC
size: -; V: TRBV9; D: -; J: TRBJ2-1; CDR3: CASSVQGSYNEQFF; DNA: TGTGCCAGCAGCGTGCAGGGGTCCTACAATGAGCAGTTCTTC
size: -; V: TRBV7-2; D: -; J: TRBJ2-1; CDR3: CASSFLNEQFF; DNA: TGTGCCAGCAGCTTCCTTAATGAGCAGTTCTTC
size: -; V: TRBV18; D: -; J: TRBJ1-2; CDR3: CASSPNGNYGYTF; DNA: TGTGCCAGCTCACCAAACGGTAACTATGGCTACACCTTC
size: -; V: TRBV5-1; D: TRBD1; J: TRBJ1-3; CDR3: CASSLGEGAAGNTIYF; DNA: TGCGCCAGCAGCTTGGGTGAGGGGGCTGCAGGAAACACCATATATTTT